Presented here are 11 T cell receptor delta chains from one specimen sequenced in a study of human gamma delta and Vdelta1 T cells. TCRdb re-called the PCR reads through CATT. The sample records 680 or so delta-chain clones, about 7.7% being singletons. Material: differentiated CD27- Vdelta1 gamma-delta T cells from blood. These receptors originate from a human donor in good health.

This clone was counted a few times. A far more abundant clone sits one base away, making this likely a read error. This sample includes further DNA sequences coding for the same CDR3. The chain has TRDV1 and TRDJ1; 11 nucleotides line up with TRDD3. This CDR3 is 23 amino acids long. V was clipped by 3 bases and J by 2 bases; unmatched bases: 26. Germline CDR1 reads TSWWSYY; CDR2 reads QGS. The CDR3 DNA is TGTGCTCTTGGGGACGCGGGTCATCCGACCGTTGGGGGATACGCCGTTGTGACCGATAAACTCATCTTT. It encodes CALGDAGHPTVGGYAVVTDKLIF.

The chain couples TRDV2 to TRDJ1, with D maybe TRDD2 (7 bases). V was clipped by 1 base and J by 1 base, with 24 bases between them. The V gene's germline CDR1 is GEAIGNYY and CDR2 EKD. The CDR3 covers 19 residues. The CDR3 DNA reads TGTGCCTGTGACACTGTCCTTCCTCACGGGGGGACCCTCACCGATAAACTCATCTTT. Translating it yields CACDTVLPHGGTLTDKLIF.

This clone was recorded a few times. This DNA's translation and the protein TCRdb lists, from a much larger clone, do not match at residue 16, likely due to a read error; the protein shown is translated from the DNA. The rearrangement links TRDV1 to TRDJ1; 11 nucleotides agree with TRDD3. This CDR3 spans 23 amino acids. Germline trimming cut 3 bases from V and 2 bases from J; bases unmatched to any gene: 26. Germline V gene sequence: CDR1 TSWWSYY, CDR2 QGS. The CDR3 DNA reads as TGTGCTCTTGGGGACGCGGGTCATCCTACCGTTGGGGGATACGCCGGTGTGACCGATAAACTCATCTTT. Amino acid sequence: CALGDAGHPTVGGYAGVTDKLIF.

The sample holds a few counts of this clone. The V and J genes are TRDV2 and TRDJ1; 10 bases match TRDD3. Germline V CDR1 and CDR2: GEAIGNYY, EKD. V lost 5 bases, J lost 9 bases, and 11 bases stayed unmatched. This CDR3 is built from 14 residues. CDR3 protein: CACASTGGSIQLIF. CDR3 sequence (DNA): TGTGCCTGTGCCAGTACTGGGGGATCGATCCAACTCATCTTT.

By proportion, this clone is hyperexpanded. The same CDR3 is also encoded by other DNA sequences in this sample. The V and J genes are TRDV1 and TRDJ1; possibly TRDD2 for D (7 bases). The germline V gene encodes CDR1 TSWWSYY and CDR2 QGS. CDR3 length: 23 residues. V was trimmed by 4 bases and J by 1 base, leaving 37 bases between them. CDR3 amino acids: CALGVFTFLPTSIYLGVTDKLIF. In DNA, the CDR3 is TGTGCTCTTGGGGTCTTTACCTTCCTTCCGACATCTATTTACTTGGGGGTCACCGATAAACTCATCTTT.

This clone occurred a few times. The protein TCRdb lists belongs to a much larger clone and differs from this DNA's translation at residue 10, which points to a read error; the protein shown is made from the DNA. This chain joins TRDV1 and TRDJ1, with 9 bases identical to TRDD3. Trimming at V came to 3 bases and at J to 0 bases, leaving 32 bases not matched to a gene. The germline CDR1 and CDR2 sequences are TSWWSYY and QGS. The CDR3 has 25 amino acids. This chain's CDR3 is CALGEAASFHAFLLGDLPNTDKLIF. DNA of the CDR3: TGTGCTCTTGGGGAGGCCGCATCCTTCCACGCTTTTTTACTGGGGGACCTCCCCAACACCGATAAACTCATCTTT.

About this clone: A single base is all that separates this from a far larger clone, so a read error is likely. The identical CDR3 is also encoded by other nucleotide sequences in the sample. This chain uses TRDV1 with TRDJ1; 9 positions match TRDD3. The germline gives CDR1 TSWWSYY, CDR2 QGS. The CDR3 length is 20 residues. V lost 0 bases and J lost 0; bases outside the gene matches: 14. The CDR3 reads CALGELRGYVSHVYTDKLIF. CDR3 DNA: TGTGCTCTTGGGGAACTGAGGGGATACGTATCACACGTCTACACCGATAAACTCATCTTT.

About this clone itself: A far larger clone is only one base removed, so a read error is likely. Within the sample, other DNA sequences also encode this same CDR3. The chain links TRDV1 to TRDJ1; possible D gene TRDD3, 6 bases. Germline V gene sequence: CDR1 TSWWSYY, CDR2 QGS. This CDR3 is built from 24 residues. V dropped 1 base and J dropped 0 bases, with 36 bases sitting between them. CDR3 bases: TGTGCTCTTGGGGAACCCCATCGACTACCCGTACTGGGAGATACTTCATGGTACACCGATAAACTCATCTTT. Translating gives CALGEPHRLPVLGDTSWYTDKLIF.

This clone turned up a few times. TCRdb has a much larger clone's protein, which differs at residue 15 from the translation of this DNA, likely because of a read error; what is shown is the protein translated from the DNA. The V gene is TRDV1, the J gene TRDJ1, with 10 positions matching TRDD3. Germline V gene sequence: CDR1 TSWWSYY, CDR2 QGS. The CDR3 covers 23 residues. V was clipped by 3 bases and J by 2 bases; unmatched bases: 27. The CDR3 region has the DNA TGTGCTCTTGGGGACGCGGGTCATCCTACCGTTGGGGGATACACCGTTGTGACCGATAAACTCATCTTT. It specifies CALGDAGHPTVGGYTVVTDKLIF.

Comments on this clone: The TCRdb protein comes from a much larger clone and disagrees with this DNA's translation at residue 18, likely due to a read error; the protein given here is derived from the DNA. The chain couples TRDV1 to TRDJ1, with 13 bases that match TRDD3. Germline V lookup: CDR1 TSWWSYY, CDR2 QGS. CDR3 length: 23 amino acids. V was clipped by 0 bases and J by 3 bases; unmatched bases: 22. The CDR3 region has the DNA TGTGCTCTTGGGGAACTCCCATTCTACACCCTCGTACTGGGGGATACGTACGCCGATAAACTCATCTTT. It yields the protein CALGELPFYTLVLGDTYADKLIF.

Relative to its sample, this clone is medium-sized. A far larger clone is off by one base, so a read error is likely. The gene calls are TRDV1 and TRDJ1; 9 bases are a match to TRDD3. CDR3 length: 24 amino acids. Germline CDR1 is TSWWSYY and CDR2 is QGS. The V segment lost 5 bases and the J segment 0 bases; nucleotides outside the gene matches: 31. This CDR3 is CALGQSLPLPGYWGTYSYTDKLIF. CDR3 DNA: TGTGCTCTTGGGCAGTCCCTCCCTCTTCCGGGCTACTGGGGGACTTACTCTTACACCGATAAACTCATCTTT.